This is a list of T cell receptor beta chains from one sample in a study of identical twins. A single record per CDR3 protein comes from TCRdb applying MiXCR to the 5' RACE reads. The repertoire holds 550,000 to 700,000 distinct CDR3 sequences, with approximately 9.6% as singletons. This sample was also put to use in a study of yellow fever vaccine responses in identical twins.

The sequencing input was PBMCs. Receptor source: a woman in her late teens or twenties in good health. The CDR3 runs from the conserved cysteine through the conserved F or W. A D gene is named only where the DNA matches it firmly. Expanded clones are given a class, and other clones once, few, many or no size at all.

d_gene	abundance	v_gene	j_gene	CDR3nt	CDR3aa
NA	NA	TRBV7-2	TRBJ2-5	TGTGCCAGCAGCGTAGAGGGTAGGCGAGGGCAAGAGACCCAGTACTTC	CASSVEGRRGQETQYF
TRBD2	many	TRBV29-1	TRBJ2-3	TGCAGCGTTGCAGCGGGGGTCCCAGATACGCAGTATTTT	CSVAAGVPDTQYF
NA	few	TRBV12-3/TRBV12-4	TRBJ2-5	TGTGCCAGCGGGAAATGGGCCCAAGAGACCCAGTACTTC	CASGKWAQETQYF
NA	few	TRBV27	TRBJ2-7	TGTGCCAGCAGTCGGACATTTCCCTATGGGGAGCAGTACTTC	CASSRTFPYGEQYF
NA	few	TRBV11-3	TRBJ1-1	TGTGCCAGCAGCCACAAAGGGGGCACTGAAGCTTTCTTT	CASSHKGGTEAFF
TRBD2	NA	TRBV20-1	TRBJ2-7	TGCAGTGTTAAGGGACTAGCGGGAGGCTACGAGCAGTACTTC	CSVKGLAGGYEQYF
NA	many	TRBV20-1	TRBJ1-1	TGCAGTGCTAGATTGGGGGGGAACATGAACACTGAAGCTTTCTTT	CSARLGGNMNTEAFF
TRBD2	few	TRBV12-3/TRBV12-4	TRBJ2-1	TGTGCCAGCAGGAGAGTAGCGGGGTTGTGGAATGAGCAGTTCTTC	CASRRVAGLWNEQFF
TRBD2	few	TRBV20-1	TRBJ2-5	TGCAGTGCTCTGCAAGCGGGGGGGTACCAAGAGACCCAGTACTTC	CSALQAGGYQETQYF
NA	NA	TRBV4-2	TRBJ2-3	TGTGCCAGCAGCCAAGACTACGGCACAGATACGCAGTATTTT	CASSQDYGTDTQYF
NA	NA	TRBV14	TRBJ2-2	TGTGCCAGCAGCCAAGTGGGCAGCTACAACACCGGGGAGCTGTTTTTT	CASSQVGSYNTGELFF
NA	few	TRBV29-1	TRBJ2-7	TGCAGCGTTACCCTCAGAAAGGACATAGGCTACGAGCAGTACTTC	CSVTLRKDIGYEQYF
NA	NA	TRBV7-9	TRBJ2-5	TGTGCCAGCAGCTACAACAGGGACTCCGGGGAGACCCAGTACTTC	CASSYNRDSGETQYF